What follows describes a single T cell receptor beta chain. Its antigen is unidentified. This record belongs to a study of CD8 T cells in Susac syndrome. Study-wide findings and caveats: In Susac patients, clonal expansion was not detected in CD4+ cells.

Random hexamers were used to reverse transcribe an amount of roughly 0.5 to 1 ug RNA. With immunoSEQ multiplex PCR, TCR beta CDR3 was amplified across 54 Vbeta and 13 Jbeta. Via MiXCR, TCRdb re-called the immunoSEQ multiplex PCR reads, giving one row per CDR3 protein. The sample has under 200,000 distinct CDR3 sequences, roughly 90% seen once; the top ten hold approximately 0.086%. The trim removed 4 bases at V and 4 bases at J, leaving 5 bases unmatched. The CDR3 runs to 15 residues. Through negative isolation, CD4+ and CD8+ T cells were obtained, while TEMRA cells were enriched using FACS. The chain links TRBV12-3 or TRBV12-4 to TRBJ2-2; 8 bases match TRBD1. The specimen was CD4+ T cells from PBMCs. The clonotype originates from a human donor with Susac syndrome. The CDR3 loop reads CASSSGRGRTGELFF. The CDR3, as DNA: TGTGCCAGCAGTTCGGGCAGGGGGCGCACCGGGGAGCTGTTTTTT.